The 20 T cell receptor beta chains given below trace back to one sample, sequenced in a study of shared clonotypes between healthy human individuals. CD8 cells regarded as naive lacked CD45RO, were positively chosen for CCR7, and omitted terminally differentiated effector memory CD45RA+ cells. TCRdb keeps only in-frame clones here, not all; method: immunoSEQ multiplex PCR. The sample has about 2 million clones; roughly 94% are singletons. Source material: naive CD8+ T cells sorted from blood. The receptor set was obtained from a man between 18 and 29 years old in good health.

The chain uses TRBV29-1 and TRBJ1-1, with a tentative D call TRBD1 (5 bases). Per the germline V gene, CDR1 is SQVTM and CDR2 is ANQGSEA. The CDR3 contains 10 residues. V was cut by 5 bases and J by 7 bases, with 8 bases left in between. The CDR3 coding sequence is TGCAGCGTTTGGGGGAGTGAAGCTTTCTTT. Protein sequence: CSVWGSEAFF. Complete variable domain (other parts from reference TRBV29-1 and TRBJ1-1): SAVISQKPSRDICQRGTSLTIQCQVDSQVTMMFWYRQQPGQSLTLIATANQGSEATYESGFVIDKFPISRPNLTFSTLTVSNMSPEDSSIYLCSVWGSEAFFGQGTRLTVV.

This clone was found once. The genes are TRBV27 and TRBJ1-5, with 7 bases identical to TRBD1. CDR3 length: 14 amino acids. The junction had 3 bases not matched to a gene; V was cut back by 5 bases and J by 2 bases. From germline, CDR1 is MNHEY and CDR2 SMNVEV (reference sequence). The chain's CDR3 is CASSATGGNQPQHF. CDR3 sequence (DNA): TGTGCCAGCAGTGCCACAGGGGGCAATCAGCCCCAGCATTTT.

The V call is TRBV27, the J call TRBJ2-3; D is ambiguous. Trimming removed 2 bases at V and 2 bases at J, with 8 bases between. The CDR3 has 14 residues. Germline V gene data show CDR1 as MNHEY and CDR2 as SMNVEV (reference sequence). CDR3 amino acids: CASSLSATTDTQYF. The CDR3 DNA reads as TGTGCCAGCAGTTTAAGTGCCACCACAGATACGCAGTATTTT.

V is TRBV5-1 and J is TRBJ2-3, with D hard to call. Germline CDR1 reads SGHRS; CDR2 reads YFSETQ. The CDR3 has 13 amino acids. V lost 0 bases and J lost 2, with 4 bases in between. CDR3 nucleotide sequence: TGCGCCAGCAGCTTGGTCACCACAGATACGCAGTATTTT. This translates into CASSLVTTDTQYF.

The V call is TRBV6-5, the J call TRBJ2-7; tentative D call: TRBD2 (5 bases). Between the trimmed V and J ends, which lost 1 base and 2 bases, there was a span of 12 bases. Looked up from germline, CDR1 is MNHEY and CDR2 is SVGAGI. The CDR3 extends over 15 amino acids. DNA for the CDR3: TGTGCCAGCAGTTACTTTTCCGCAGCGGCCTACGAGCAGTACTTC. Translating it yields CASSYFSAAAYEQYF.

For the CDR3, the DNA is TGCAGCGTTGGGCCCCCGGGGGGGGCAGGGCGCAGGAGCAAAGAGACCCAGTACTTC. This sequence encodes CSVGPPGGAGRRSKETQYF. The chain recombines TRBV29-1 with TRBJ2-5; 8 bases agree with TRBD2. J lost 3 bases, V lost 4 bases, and 22 bases had no gene match. Germline loops: CDR1 SQVTM, CDR2 ANQGSEA. The CDR3 is 19 residues long.

The chain employs TRBV28 and TRBJ2-3, with a weak D call TRBD2 (5 bases). Trimming shortened V by 5 bases and J by 7 bases, and 10 bases separated the two germline ends. CDR1 is MDHEN and CDR2 is SYDVKM in the germline V gene. The CDR3 totals 12 residues. Here the CDR3 DNA reads TGTGCCAGCAGTGCTGGAGGAAATACGCAGTATTTT. Amino acids: CASSAGGNTQYF.

V is TRBV5-1 and J is TRBJ2-1; no clear D. The CDR3 extends over 13 amino acids. The germline CDR1 and CDR2 sequences are SGHRS and YFSETQ. V was pared by 4 bases and J by 4 bases, with 9 bases between. CDR3 amino acids: CASSRGGYNEQFF. The CDR3 DNA reads as TGCGCCAGCAGCCGAGGTGGGTACAATGAGCAGTTCTTC. The complete variable domain, with remaining parts taken from reference TRBV5-1 and TRBJ2-1, reads KAGVTQTPRYLIKTRGQQVTLSCSPISGHRSVSWYQQTPGQGLQFLFEYFSETQRNKGNFPGRFSGRQFSNSRSEMNVSTLELGDSALYLCASSRGGYNEQFFGPGTRLTVL.

The V and J genes are TRBV10-3 and TRBJ2-7; D remains ambiguous. Germline CDR1 reads ENHRY; CDR2 reads SYGVKD. The CDR3 has 16 amino acids. Trimming pared 0 bases from V and 3 bases from J, leaving 15 bases between. CDR3 sequence (DNA): TGTGCCATCAGTGAGTCAAGGTCTAGTTCGGGCTACGAGCAGTACTTC. The encoded protein is CAISESRSSSGYEQYF.

J is TRBJ2-1 and V is TRBV4-3; the D gene is possibly TRBD2 (6 bases). This CDR3 contains 16 residues. Trimming removed 0 bases at V and 6 bases at J, with 15 bases between. Germline V gene sequence: CDR1 LGHNA, CDR2 YSLEER. The CDR3 bases are TGCGCCAGCAGCCAAGAACTAGCCCCACAAGGCAATGAGCAGTTCTTC. Translation gives CASSQELAPQGNEQFF.

The chain recombines TRBV11-2 with TRBJ2-7; weak D call: TRBD2 (6 bases). The V and J ends lost 5 bases and 7 bases respectively, with 15 bases between them. CDR3 length: 13 residues. CDR1 and CDR2 from the germline V gene are SGHAT and FQNNGV. This CDR3 is CASSPRDSWEQYF. Written as DNA, the CDR3 is TGTGCCAGCAGCCCCCGGGACTCGTGGGAGCAGTACTTC.

This clone appeared once. The chain recombines TRBV2 with TRBJ2-7; no definite D call. Looked up from germline, CDR1 is SNHLY and CDR2 is FYNNEI. This CDR3 is 14 amino acids long. V was trimmed by 7 bases and J by 5 bases, leaving 18 bases between them. Here the CDR3 DNA reads TGTGCCAGCATAACCCGGGCCAACACCCACGAGCAGTACTTC. Translated, it gives CASITRANTHEQYF.

V and J are TRBV27 and TRBJ1-4; D is possibly TRBD1 (6 bases). This CDR3 comprises 15 residues. Germline lookup yields CDR1 MNHEY and CDR2 SMNVEV (reference sequence). Trimming took 5 bases from V and 7 from J, leaving 17 bases between them. The CDR3 DNA follows: TGTGCCAGCAGTCCAACAGGGACGTATAGTGAAAAACTGTTTTTT. Its translation is CASSPTGTYSEKLFF.

The CDR3 spells CASSLSPGGLETQYF. CDR3 DNA: TGTGCCAGCAGTTTATCGCCCGGGGGCTTGGAGACCCAGTACTTC. The chain recombines TRBV27 with TRBJ2-5; the D call may be TRBD1 or TRBD2 (6 bases each). Germline CDR1 MNHEY, CDR2 SMNVEV (reference sequence). This CDR3 spans 15 amino acids. V was cut by 0 bases and J by 5 bases, with 13 bases left in between.

The chain has TRBV5-6 and TRBJ1-2, with D possibly being TRBD1 (6 bases). The CDR3 has 13 amino acids. Germline V lookup: CDR1 SGHDT, CDR2 YYEEEE. The V and J ends lost 1 base and 8 bases respectively, with 12 bases between them. This CDR3 reads CASSLLEGGGYTF. In DNA, the CDR3 is TGTGCCAGCAGCTTGCTTGAAGGGGGAGGCTACACCTTC.

V and J are TRBV28 and TRBJ1-4, with no clear D. The CDR3 covers 14 residues. V dropped 3 bases and J dropped 8 bases, with 13 bases sitting between them. Looked up from germline, CDR1 is MDHEN and CDR2 is SYDVKM. Here the CDR3 DNA reads TGTGCCAGCAGTTTCGGGATCCAAGGGGAAAAACTGTTTTTT. Protein sequence: CASSFGIQGEKLFF. Full variable domain (remainder filled in from reference TRBV28 and TRBJ1-4): DVKVTQSSRYLVKRTGEKVFLECVQDMDHENMFWYRQDPGLGLRLIYFSYDVKMKEKGDIPEGYSVSREKKERFSLILESASTNQTSMYLCASSFGIQGEKLFFGSGTQLSVL.

As DNA, the CDR3 is TGTGCCAGCAGCTCGTCAGCAACTAATGAAAAACTGTTTTTT. Translating gives CASSSSATNEKLFF. V and J are TRBV7-2 and TRBJ1-4; D call uncertain. Looked up from germline, CDR1 is SGHTA and CDR2 is FQGNSA. The CDR3 is 14 residues long. Trimming took off 4 bases at V and 0 bases at J, with 6 bases between the two ends.

The rearrangement uses TRBV9 and TRBJ2-1; no reliable D call. The germline gives CDR1 SGDLS, CDR2 YYNGEE. Trimming pared 0 bases from V and 3 bases from J, leaving 16 bases between. The CDR3 runs to 17 residues. The CDR3 bases are TGTGCCAGCAGCGTAGAGGCCGCACCCCTCTACTACAATGAGCAGTTCTTC. Its translation: CASSVEAAPLYYNEQFF.

The chain is built from TRBV7-2 and TRBJ2-7; 10 positions agree with TRBD2. Germline CDR1 and CDR2: SGHTA and FQGNSA. CDR3 length: 16 residues. The V segment lost 2 bases and the J segment 4 bases; nucleotides outside the gene matches: 8. The CDR3 sequence is CASSLPLAGGEYEQYF. CDR3 nucleotides: TGTGCCAGCAGCTTACCCTTAGCGGGAGGAGAATACGAGCAGTACTTC.

Notes on this clone: This may be a read error: a much more frequent sequence differs by one nucleotide. Other DNA variants within this sample encode the same CDR3. V is TRBV7-3 and J is TRBJ2-7, with 10 bases matching TRBD1. Trimming cost V 5 bases and J 2 bases; bases outside gene matches: 3. The CDR3 length is 14 residues. Germline CDR1 is SGHTA and CDR2 is FQGTGA. The CDR3 region is CASSPGTGAYEQYF. CDR3 DNA: TGTGCCAGCAGCCCCGGGACAGGGGCCTACGAGCAGTACTTC. Complete variable domain (other parts from reference TRBV7-3 and TRBJ2-7): GAGVSQTPSNKVTEKGKYVELRCDPISGHTALYWYRQSLGQGPEFLIYFQGTGAADDSGLPNDRFFAVRPEGSVSTLKIQRTERGDSAVYLCASSPGTGAYEQYFGPGTRLTVT.